By sample fraction, the clone carrying this T cell receptor beta chain is medium-sized. Trimming at V came to 0 bases and at J to 6 bases, leaving 0 bases not matched to a gene. CDR3 length: 15 amino acids. CDR1 and CDR2 from the germline V gene are MRHNA and SNTAGT. TCRdb re-called the 5' RACE reads with MiXCR, one entry per CDR3 protein. The sample includes about 50,000 distinct CDR3 sequences, more than 4.5% of them seen just once. The entry originates in a study of early T cells in non-severe SARS-CoV-2 infection. The clonotype originates from an adult who was a healthcare worker with PCR-confirmed SARS-CoV-2 infection or an uninfected control (not recorded which). The source material was whole blood, sampled at baseline. V gene TRBV6-4 combines with J gene TRBJ2-1; TRBD2 agrees at 12 bases. This chain's CDR3 is CASSDSTSGSNEQFF. The CDR3 region has the DNA TGTGCCAGCAGTGACTCGACTAGCGGGAGCAATGAGCAGTTCTTC.